The 4 T cell receptor beta chains in this list originate from one sample, sequenced in a study of T-cell reconstitution after alpha-beta-depleted transplantation in children. A library of TCRbeta sequences, prepared with unique molecular identifiers, was generated. TCRdb re-derived calls from the PCR reads in MiXCR, one entry per CDR3 protein. The repertoire has about 210,000 distinct CDR3 sequences, approximately 15% of them found once; the top ten carry about 41%. This specimen was PBMCs, mostly from graft donor cells, taken 360 days after TCRalphabeta/CD19-depleted stem cell transplant. These receptors all come from a male patient aged 2-15 years who had a stem cell transplant for acute lymphoblastic leukemia, so the T cells may come from the graft donor.

This chain joins TRBV12-3 or TRBV12-4 and TRBJ2-4; the D gene is possibly TRBD1 (7 bases). CDR3 length: 16 amino acids. Trimming removed 1 base at V and 3 bases at J, with 13 bases between. The CDR3 DNA sequence: TGTGCCAGCAGTTTAGACAGGGGCGGGGTCAAAAACATTCAGTACTTC. Amino acid sequence: CASSLDRGGVKNIQYF.

The rearrangement joins TRBV7-2 to TRBJ2-1; 12 bases line up with TRBD2. This CDR3 contains 13 residues. After removal of 5 bases from V and 9 bases from J, the junction contained 2 bases not matched to a gene. Germline lookup yields CDR1 SGHTA and CDR2 FQGNSA. The CDR3 DNA reads as TGTGCCAGCAGCACACTAGCGGGAGGTGAGCAGTTCTTC. Translation: CASSTLAGGEQFF.

A few counts support this clonotype. This rearrangement joins TRBV7-9 to TRBJ2-7, with D tentatively TRBD1 or TRBD2 (5 bases each). This CDR3 has 12 amino acids. Germline V gene lookup returns CDR1 SEHNR and CDR2 FQNEAQ (reference sequence). V lost 3 bases and J 5 bases, leaving 8 bases between the germline ends. CDR3 in amino acids: CASSFQGHEQYF. The CDR3 DNA sequence: TGTGCCAGCAGCTTTCAGGGACACGAGCAGTACTTC. Drawing the rest from reference TRBV7-9 and TRBJ2-7, the complete variable domain is DTGVSQNPRHKITKRGQNVTFRCDPISEHNRLYWYRQTLGQGPEFLTYFQNEAQLEKSRLLSDRFSAERPKGSFSTLEIQRTEQGDSAMYLCASSFQGHEQYFGPGTRLTVT.

This chain uses TRBV7-9 with TRBJ2-1, with D perhaps given as TRBD1 or TRBD2 (5 bases each). This CDR3 has 16 amino acids. CDR1 is SEHNR and CDR2 is FQNEAQ in the germline V gene (reference sequence). The ends were cut back, 2 bases at V and 8 bases at J, with 19 bases in the middle. The CDR3 coding sequence is TGTGCCAGCAGCTTACCCCGGGACCTTCCAAGGGATGAGCAGTTCTTC. This translates into CASSLPRDLPRDEQFF.